Each of the 27 T cell receptor beta chains below was sequenced from the same sample in a study of shared clonotypes between healthy human individuals. Using immunoSEQ multiplex PCR, the repertoire was profiled, and TCRdb retains in-frame clones only, with some absent. The table records 2 million to 2.5 million clones, roughly 93% of them present only once. Material for sequencing was naive CD4+ T cells from PBMCs. Subset here: CD45RA+ positively selected. Receptors were obtained from a man between 18 and 29 years old in good health. Some clones in this sample may be carry-over from other donors' samples.

This sequence joins TRBV6-1 and TRBJ1-1; 11 positions agree with TRBD1. The germline gives CDR1 MNHNS, CDR2 SASEGT. V gave up 3 bases and J gave up 2 bases; unmatched junction bases: 5. The CDR3 totals 16 residues. The CDR3 nucleotides read TGTGCCAGCAGTGAGTATGGGACAGGGGGTAACACTGAAGCTTTCTTT. Translated, it gives CASSEYGTGGNTEAFF.

The gene calls are TRBV28 and TRBJ1-2; D is uncertain. Looked up from germline, CDR1 is MDHEN and CDR2 is SYDVKM. The CDR3 runs to 14 residues. V was pared by 3 bases and J by 0 bases, with 8 bases between. The CDR3 protein is CASSLHSSNYGYTF. As DNA, the CDR3 is TGTGCCAGCAGTTTGCACAGCTCTAACTATGGCTACACCTTC.

The rearrangement uses TRBV10-1 and TRBJ2-1; 7 nucleotides match TRBD2. The ends lost 3 bases at V and 3 bases at J; junction bases unmatched: 5. The CDR3 contains 15 residues. The V gene's germline CDR1 is WNHNN and CDR2 SYGVQD (reference sequence). The CDR3 DNA follows: TGCGCCAGCAGTGAAGTCCAGCGGGACTACAATGAGCAGTTCTTC. Its translation is CASSEVQRDYNEQFF.

A single count supports this clone. This chain joins TRBV11-1 and TRBJ1-2, with D possibly being TRBD1 (6 bases). CDR1 is SGHAT and CDR2 is FQDESV in the germline V gene (reference sequence). V was cut by 2 bases and J by 7 bases, with 14 bases left in between. The CDR3 sequence is 14 residues long. CDR3 sequence: CASSLSGHGVGYTF. The CDR3 DNA follows: TGTGCCAGCAGCTTATCGGGACACGGCGTTGGCTACACCTTC.

J is TRBJ1-2 and V is TRBV28, with a tentative D call TRBD1 (5 bases). V was clipped by 8 bases and J by 8 bases, with 15 bases between them. There are 12 residues in the CDR3. Looked up from germline, CDR1 is MDHEN and CDR2 is SYDVKM. For the CDR3, the DNA is TGTGCCAGCCTCCCGGGGGAGGGGGGCTACACCTTC. It yields the protein CASLPGEGGYTF.

This chain joins TRBV2 and TRBJ2-1; 8 positions match TRBD1. The CDR3 totals 15 residues. Germline CDR1 is SNHLY and CDR2 is FYNNEI. V shed 5 bases, J shed 6 bases, and the junction held 9 bases outside the gene matches. CDR3 protein: CASSMDRVGGNEQFF. The CDR3 DNA reads TGTGCCAGCAGTATGGACAGGGTCGGAGGCAATGAGCAGTTCTTC.

This chain connects TRBV28 to TRBJ2-2; 7 bases line up with TRBD2. This CDR3 has 16 amino acids. In germline, CDR1 is MDHEN, CDR2 SYDVKM. V was pared by 3 bases and J by 0 bases, with 4 bases of the junction left unmatched. DNA for the CDR3: TGTGCCAGCAGTTTCCCCGGACTAGCGAACACCGGGGAGCTGTTTTTT. It codes for CASSFPGLANTGELFF.

The chain uses TRBV28 and TRBJ1-3; maybe TRBD1 (6 bases). Germline V gene data show CDR1 as MDHEN and CDR2 as SYDVKM. The CDR3 runs 15 residues. The ends were cut back, 4 bases at V and 0 bases at J, with 10 bases in the middle. The CDR3: CASSSGTPSGNTIYF. The CDR3 nucleotides read TGTGCCAGCAGTTCCGGGACACCCTCTGGAAACACCATATATTTT.

The chain is built from TRBV19 and TRBJ2-7, with 9 bases lining up with TRBD1. The J segment lost 2 bases and the V segment lost 9 bases, leaving 8 bases of the junction unmatched. The CDR3 has 14 residues. CDR1 LNHDA and CDR2 SQIVND come from the germline V gene (reference sequence). The CDR3 sequence is CASSRQGGTYEQYF. The CDR3 coding sequence is TGTGCCAGCTCCCGACAGGGGGGGACCTACGAGCAGTACTTC.

V usage is TRBV4-1 and J usage is TRBJ2-3, with 10 bases identical to TRBD2. The ends lost 0 bases at V and 0 bases at J; junction bases unmatched: 9. Germline V CDR1 and CDR2: MGHRA, YSYEKL. CDR3 length: 19 amino acids. CDR3 region: CASSQDVASGSASTDTQYF. In DNA form, the CDR3 reads TGCGCCAGCAGCCAAGATGTCGCTAGCGGGAGCGCGAGCACAGATACGCAGTATTTT.

CDR3 in DNA: TGCGCCAGCAGCGCACGGGGGAACACCGGGGAGCTGTTTTTT. This translates into CASSARGNTGELFF. The V call is TRBV5-1, the J call TRBJ2-2; possible D gene TRBD2, 5 bases. The CDR3 spans 14 residues. V shed 4 bases and J shed 1 base, with 8 bases lying between them. Germline V gene sequence: CDR1 SGHRS, CDR2 YFSETQ. Based on the CDR3 plus reference TRBV5-1 and TRBJ2-2, the full variable domain is KAGVTQTPRYLIKTRGQQVTLSCSPISGHRSVSWYQQTPGQGLQFLFEYFSETQRNKGNFPGRFSGRQFSNSRSEMNVSTLELGDSALYLCASSARGNTGELFFGEGSRLTVL.

The chain has TRBV7-2 and TRBJ1-1; D call uncertain. CDR3 length: 14 amino acids. Germline CDR1 reads SGHTA; CDR2 reads FQGNSA. V lost 3 bases and J lost 7, with 15 bases in between. The CDR3 DNA reads as TGTGCCAGCAGCTTTGGGCGAGCACCTGTTGAAGCTTTCTTT. Translation: CASSFGRAPVEAFF.

The chain recombines TRBV7-8 with TRBJ2-3; D assignment may be TRBD1 or TRBD2 (6 bases each). The germline V gene encodes CDR1 SGHVS and CDR2 FQNEAQ. V was trimmed by 5 bases and J by 0 bases, leaving 12 bases between them. The CDR3 has 15 residues. CDR3 coding DNA: TGTGCCAGCAGCATACGGGGGCTTAGCACAGATACGCAGTATTTT. It codes for CASSIRGLSTDTQYF.

This clone was observed once. The chain recombines TRBV2 with TRBJ2-5; the match to TRBD1 covers 7 bases. In germline, CDR1 is SNHLY, CDR2 FYNNEI. The CDR3 sequence is 15 residues long. V lost 7 bases, J lost 2 bases, and 10 bases stayed unmatched. The CDR3 here is CASTSQGLGQETQYF. DNA of the CDR3: TGTGCCAGCACTTCACAGGGGTTGGGGCAAGAGACCCAGTACTTC.

V and J are TRBV28 and TRBJ2-7; D is uncertain. Trimming shortened V by 6 bases and J by 6 bases, and 18 bases separated the two germline ends. The CDR3 spans 14 residues. Germline-derived CDR1 and CDR2 are MDHEN and SYDVKM. The CDR3 region is CASRLSSAQLEQYF. The CDR3, as DNA: TGTGCCAGCAGACTTAGCTCCGCTCAGCTCGAGCAGTACTTC.

The chain recombines TRBV5-6 with TRBJ2-2; no firm D call. V shed 1 base and J shed 8 bases, with 12 bases lying between them. Germline V CDR1 and CDR2: SGHDT, YYEEEE. The CDR3 totals 14 residues. The CDR3 loop reads CASSLFSAPGELFF. The CDR3 DNA is TGTGCCAGCAGCTTGTTTAGTGCACCAGGGGAGCTGTTTTTT.

The CDR3 DNA follows: TGTGCCAGCAGCTTGCAGAACACTGAAGCTTTCTTT. It codes for CASSLQNTEAFF. The V and J genes are TRBV7-2 and TRBJ1-1; unclear D gene. The V gene's germline CDR1 is SGHTA and CDR2 FQGNSA. The CDR3 totals 12 residues. Trimming cost V 3 bases and J 1 base, with 3 bases left between them.

CDR3 bases: TGTGCCAGCACCAAACCCAGGGGGAACACCGGGGAGCTGTTTTTT. Translating it yields CASTKPRGNTGELFF. This chain uses TRBV6-5 with TRBJ2-2; a possible D gene is TRBD1 (6 bases). Germline-derived CDR1 and CDR2 are MNHEY and SVGAGI. CDR3 size: 15 residues. The V end was cut by 7 bases, the J end by 1 base, with 13 bases between.

V and J are TRBV6-5 and TRBJ2-5, with 8 bases identical to TRBD2. The CDR3 extends over 16 amino acids. With 2 bases clipped from V and 4 bases from J, the junction kept 9 bases outside the gene matches. Germline-derived CDR1 and CDR2 are MNHEY and SVGAGI. CDR3: CASSYAGLGMGETQYF. The CDR3 DNA sequence: TGTGCCAGCAGTTACGCGGGACTAGGAATGGGAGAGACCCAGTACTTC.

Worth noting for this clone: This specimen includes other DNA sequences encoding the same CDR3. The chain employs TRBV12-5 and TRBJ2-3; D ambiguous. Germline CDR1 is LGHNT and CDR2 is FRNRAP. The CDR3 extends over 13 amino acids. V lost 2 bases and J lost 1, with 4 bases in between. CDR3 protein: CASGLLGTDTQYF. The CDR3 coding sequence is TGTGCTAGTGGTTTGTTGGGCACAGATACGCAGTATTTT.

Concerning this clone: At one end the junction does not follow the germline gene, possibly because of a read error. The gene calls are TRBV10-3 and TRBJ2-3; D is perhaps TRBD1 (7 bases). CDR3 length equals 13 residues. In germline, CDR1 is ENHRY, CDR2 SYGVKD. The DNA of the CDR3 is TGTGCCGTCAGGGGGGAGGGCACAGATACGCAGTATTTT. This translates into CAVRGEGTDTQYF.

The rearrangement links TRBV15 to TRBJ2-7; 10 bases match TRBD2. Trimming at V came to 0 bases and at J to 2 bases, leaving 16 bases not matched to a gene. Germline CDR1 and CDR2: LNHNV and YYDKDF (reference sequence). The CDR3 is 20 amino acids. The CDR3 coding sequence is TGTGCCACCAGCAGAGAGTCCCCACGGCTAGCGGGAGACGAACCCTACGAGCAGTACTTC. Its protein is CATSRESPRLAGDEPYEQYF.

The genes are TRBV4-1 and TRBJ1-5, with D hard to call. The CDR3 totals 18 residues. Germline lookup yields CDR1 MGHRA and CDR2 YSYEKL. V was trimmed by 2 bases and J by 0 bases, leaving 17 bases between them. For the CDR3, the DNA is TGCGCCAGCAGCCAAACCGGGCTTCTGTCCGGTAGCAATCAGCCCCAGCATTTT. Encoded protein: CASSQTGLLSGSNQPQHF.

The J gene is TRBJ1-3, the V gene TRBV4-3, with D unresolved. The V end lost 0 bases, the J end lost 4 bases, and 10 bases lay between the germline ends. This CDR3 is built from 15 residues. Germline CDR1 is LGHNA and CDR2 is YSLEER. CDR3: CASSQDRFSGNTIYF. CDR3 coding DNA: TGCGCCAGCAGCCAAGATCGGTTTAGCGGAAACACCATATATTTT.

This sequence joins TRBV5-1 and TRBJ1-3, with D perhaps matching TRBD1 (5 bases). This CDR3 region has 17 residues. Trimming took off 0 bases at V and 2 bases at J, with 15 bases between the two ends. Germline V lookup: CDR1 SGHRS, CDR2 YFSETQ. This CDR3 reads CASSLEFAGGAGNTIYF. The CDR3 nucleotides read TGCGCCAGCAGCTTGGAATTCGCGGGGGGAGCTGGAAACACCATATATTTT.

This chain joins TRBV4-2 and TRBJ1-4; D not resolved. This CDR3 region has 16 residues. Trimming pared 1 base from V and 0 bases from J, leaving 9 bases between. The V gene's germline CDR1 is LGHNA and CDR2 YNFKEQ. CDR3 loop: CASSQVLVTTNEKLFF. The CDR3 DNA reads as TGTGCCAGCAGCCAAGTACTGGTGACAACTAATGAAAAACTGTTTTTT.

This clone was found many times. The chain carries TRBV7-2 and TRBJ1-3, with D tentatively TRBD1 (6 bases). Per germline, CDR1 SGHTA and CDR2 FQGNSA. The CDR3 has 15 residues. Deletions cut 6 bases from V and 2 bases from J, with 14 bases between. CDR3 in amino acids: CASSRGQTPGNTIYF. The CDR3 nucleotides read TGTGCCAGCAGTCGCGGACAGACCCCTGGAAACACCATATATTTT.